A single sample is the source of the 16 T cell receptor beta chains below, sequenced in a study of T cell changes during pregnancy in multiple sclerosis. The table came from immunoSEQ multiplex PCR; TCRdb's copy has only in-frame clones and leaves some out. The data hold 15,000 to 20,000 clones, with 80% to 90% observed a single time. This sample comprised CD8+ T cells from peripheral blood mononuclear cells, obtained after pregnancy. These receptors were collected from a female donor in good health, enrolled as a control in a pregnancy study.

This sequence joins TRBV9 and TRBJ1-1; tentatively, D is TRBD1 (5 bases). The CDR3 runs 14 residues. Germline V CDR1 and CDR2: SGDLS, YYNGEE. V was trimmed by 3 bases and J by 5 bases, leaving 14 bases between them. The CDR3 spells CASSGGGGGTEAFF. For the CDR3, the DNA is TGTGCCAGCAGCGGGGGCGGGGGAGGGACTGAAGCTTTCTTT.

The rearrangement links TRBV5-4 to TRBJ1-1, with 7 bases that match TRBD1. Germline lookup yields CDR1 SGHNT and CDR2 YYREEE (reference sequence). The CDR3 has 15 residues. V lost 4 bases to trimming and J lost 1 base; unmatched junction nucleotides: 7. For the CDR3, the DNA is TGTGCCAGCAGCGGGGGACAGATATCGAACACTGAAGCTTTCTTT. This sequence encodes CASSGGQISNTEAFF. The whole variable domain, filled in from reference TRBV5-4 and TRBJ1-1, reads ETGVTQSPTHLIKTRGQQVTLRCSSQSGHNTVSWYQQALGQGPQFIFQYYREEENGRGNFPPRFSGLQFPNYSSELNVNALELDDSALYLCASSGGQISNTEAFFGQGTRLTVV.

The CDR3 coding sequence is TGTGCCAGCAGCGATAGCAATCCCCTAGGCTACACCTTC. It codes for CASSDSNPLGYTF. The chain couples TRBV9 to TRBJ1-2; D is ambiguous. The CDR3 sequence is 13 residues long. Germline V gives CDR1 SGDLS, CDR2 YYNGEE. Trimming left V 3 bases short and J 8 bases short, with 14 bases between.

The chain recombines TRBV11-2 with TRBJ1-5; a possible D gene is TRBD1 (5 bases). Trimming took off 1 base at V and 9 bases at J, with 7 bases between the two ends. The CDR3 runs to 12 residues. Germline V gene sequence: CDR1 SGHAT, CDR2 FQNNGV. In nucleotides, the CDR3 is TGTGCCAGCAGCTTAGTCGGGGGGCCCCAGCATTTT. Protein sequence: CASSLVGGPQHF.

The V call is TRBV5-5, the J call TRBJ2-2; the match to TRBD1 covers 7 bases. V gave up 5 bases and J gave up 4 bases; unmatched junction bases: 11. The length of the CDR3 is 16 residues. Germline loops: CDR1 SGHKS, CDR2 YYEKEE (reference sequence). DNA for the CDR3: TGTGCCAGCAGTCCAGAAACCGACAGGGCCACCGGGGAGCTGTTTTTT. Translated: CASSPETDRATGELFF.

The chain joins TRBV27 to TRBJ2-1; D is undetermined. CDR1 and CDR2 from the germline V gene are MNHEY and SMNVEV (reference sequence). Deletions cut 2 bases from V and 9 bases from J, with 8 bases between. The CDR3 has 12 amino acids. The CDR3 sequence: CASSLGGSEQFF. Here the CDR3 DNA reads TGTGCCAGCAGTTTAGGCGGTAGTGAGCAGTTCTTC.

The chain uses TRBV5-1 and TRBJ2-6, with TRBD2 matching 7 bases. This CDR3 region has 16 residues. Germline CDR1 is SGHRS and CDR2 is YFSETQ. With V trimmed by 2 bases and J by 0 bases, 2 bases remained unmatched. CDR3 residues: CASSFTGGSGANVLTF. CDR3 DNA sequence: TGCGCCAGCAGCTTTACGGGGGGCTCTGGGGCCAACGTCCTGACTTTC.

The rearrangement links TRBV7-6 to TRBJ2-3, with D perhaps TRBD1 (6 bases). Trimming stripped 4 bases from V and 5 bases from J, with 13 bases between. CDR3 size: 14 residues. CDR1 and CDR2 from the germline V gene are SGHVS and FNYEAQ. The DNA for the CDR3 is TGTGCCAGCAGCTACACCACAGGGATAGATACGCAGTATTTT. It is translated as CASSYTTGIDTQYF. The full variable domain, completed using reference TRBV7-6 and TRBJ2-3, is GAGVSQSPRYKVTKRGQDVALRCDPISGHVSLYWYRQALGQGPEFLTYFNYEAQQDKSGLPNDRFSAERPEGSISTLTIQRTEQRDSAMYRCASSYTTGIDTQYFGPGTRLTVL.

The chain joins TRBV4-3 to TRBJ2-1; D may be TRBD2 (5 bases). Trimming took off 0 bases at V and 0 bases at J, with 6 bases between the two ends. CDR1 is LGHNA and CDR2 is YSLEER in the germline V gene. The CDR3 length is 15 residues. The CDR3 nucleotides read TGCGCCAGCAGCCAAGAACGGGACTCCTACAATGAGCAGTTCTTC. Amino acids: CASSQERDSYNEQFF.

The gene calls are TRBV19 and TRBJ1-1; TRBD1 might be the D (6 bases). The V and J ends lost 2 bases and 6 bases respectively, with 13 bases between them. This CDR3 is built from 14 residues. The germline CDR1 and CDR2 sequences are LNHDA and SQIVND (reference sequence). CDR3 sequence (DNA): TGTGCCAGTAGTATATATGGGGGCTCGGCTGAAGCTTTCTTT. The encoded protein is CASSIYGGSAEAFF.

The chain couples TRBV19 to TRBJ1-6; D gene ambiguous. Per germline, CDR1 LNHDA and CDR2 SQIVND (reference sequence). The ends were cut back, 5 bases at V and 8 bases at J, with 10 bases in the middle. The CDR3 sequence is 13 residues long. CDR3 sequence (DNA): TGTGCCAGTAGTCGGGAGGGATATTCACCCCTCCACTTT. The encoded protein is CASSREGYSPLHF.

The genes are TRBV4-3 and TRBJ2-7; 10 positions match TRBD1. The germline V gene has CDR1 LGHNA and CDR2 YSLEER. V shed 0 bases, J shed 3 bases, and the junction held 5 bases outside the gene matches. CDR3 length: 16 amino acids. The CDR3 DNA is TGCGCCAGCAGCCAAGATTGGGGGACAGGGGACTACGAGCAGTACTTC. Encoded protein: CASSQDWGTGDYEQYF.

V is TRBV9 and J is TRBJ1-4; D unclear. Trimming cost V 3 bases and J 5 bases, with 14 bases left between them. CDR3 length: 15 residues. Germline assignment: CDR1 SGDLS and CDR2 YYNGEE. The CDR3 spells CASSGQSDWNEKLFF. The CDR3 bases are TGTGCCAGCAGCGGGCAATCGGACTGGAATGAAAAACTGTTTTTT.

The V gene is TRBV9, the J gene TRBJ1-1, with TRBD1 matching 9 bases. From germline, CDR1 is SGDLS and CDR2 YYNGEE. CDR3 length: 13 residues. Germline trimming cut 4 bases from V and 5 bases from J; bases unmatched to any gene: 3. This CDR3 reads CASSLTGGTEAFF. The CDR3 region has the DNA TGTGCCAGCAGCCTGACAGGGGGAACTGAAGCTTTCTTT.

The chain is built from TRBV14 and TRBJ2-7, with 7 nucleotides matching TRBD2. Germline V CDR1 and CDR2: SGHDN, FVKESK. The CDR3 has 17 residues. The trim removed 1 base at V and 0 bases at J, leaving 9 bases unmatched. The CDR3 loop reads CASSQVSSGVYSYEQYF. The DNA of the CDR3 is TGTGCCAGCAGCCAAGTATCCAGCGGGGTGTACTCCTACGAGCAGTACTTC.

The CDR3: CASSPGQGARGYTF. The CDR3 DNA is TGTGCCAGCAGTCCGGGACAGGGGGCGAGAGGCTACACCTTC. The genes are TRBV27 and TRBJ1-2; 12 nucleotides line up with TRBD1. V lost 5 bases to trimming and J lost 8 bases; unmatched junction nucleotides: 6. CDR1 is MNHEY and CDR2 is SMNVEV in the germline V gene (reference sequence). The CDR3 runs 14 residues.